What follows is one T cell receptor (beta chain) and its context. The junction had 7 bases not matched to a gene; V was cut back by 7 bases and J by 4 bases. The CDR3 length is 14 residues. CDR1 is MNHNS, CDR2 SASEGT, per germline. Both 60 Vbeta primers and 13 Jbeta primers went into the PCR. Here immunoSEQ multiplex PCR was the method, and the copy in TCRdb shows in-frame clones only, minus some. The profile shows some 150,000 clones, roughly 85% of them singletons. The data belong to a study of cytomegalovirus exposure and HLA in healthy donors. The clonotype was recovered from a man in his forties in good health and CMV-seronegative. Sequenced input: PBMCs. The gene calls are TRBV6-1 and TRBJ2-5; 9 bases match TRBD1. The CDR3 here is CASIDRGLGETQYF. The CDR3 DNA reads TGTGCCAGCATTGACAGGGGGTTGGGAGAGACCCAGTACTTC.